This T cell receptor beta chain was identified during a study of neurological immune-mediated disorders. This clonotype was counted ten times or more. The target antigen is unknown. Study-wide points: Whereas HTLV-1-associated myelopathy showed the most TCR clonal expansion, multiple sclerosis showed the least, with levels below those of healthy controls. Across subjects, no CDR3 amino acid sequence appeared in expanded clones of more than one subject, a finding that suggested private repertoires in all groups.

The study built sorted libraries from 1 million CD4+ or CD8+ T cells. The output of every sequencing run exceeded 200 million TCR-beta sequences, derived from 15-18 subjects. TCRdb reprocessed the 5' RACE reads with MiXCR, giving one entry per CDR3 protein. The repertoire includes around 29,000 distinct CDR3 sequences, about 6% of them detected once, and over 2% sits in the top ten. Sequenced material: CD4+ T cells from blood. This receptor was obtained from a woman aged 45 to 65 in good health.

CDR3 nucleotide sequence: TGTGCCAGCAACCCCTTCCCAGGAGGGGGTTATGGCTACACCTTC. Translating it yields CASNPFPGGGYGYTF. The chain combines TRBV7-9 with TRBJ1-2, with D possibly being TRBD1 (6 bases). CDR3 size: 15 residues. The ends were cut back, 7 bases at V and 5 bases at J, with 20 bases in the middle. Germline CDR1 and CDR2: SEHNR and FQNEAQ (reference sequence).